A single sample gave rise to the 9 T cell receptor beta chains below, sequenced in a study of Ad26.COV2.S vaccination and SARS-CoV-2 variants. Treatment: about 20 received Ad26.COV2.S at low or high dose, single or two shots; 5 received placebo; per-sample allocation not given. Samples were taken on day 63 after the first vaccine or placebo injection. Sequenced by immunoSEQ multiplex PCR; TCRdb stores in-frame clones only, minus some. The table shows a few hundred thousand clones, with 90% occurring only once. Sequencing used peripheral blood, obtained in a trial of Ad26.COV2.S vaccine versus placebo. Source of these receptors: a person aged 18-60 years who received the Ad26.COV2.S COVID-19 vaccine or a placebo.

The chain carries TRBV6-5 and TRBJ1-1; perhaps TRBD1 as D (6 bases). Germline V gives CDR1 MNHEY, CDR2 SVGAGI. The CDR3 has 14 residues. V lost 6 bases to trimming and J lost 1 base, with 12 bases between them. This CDR3 is CASSLQGSNTEAFF. The CDR3 bases are TGTGCCAGCAGCTTACAGGGATCGAACACTGAAGCTTTCTTT.

The V and J genes are TRBV2 and TRBJ1-2; 10 nucleotides agree with TRBD1. The V segment lost 7 bases and the J segment 7 bases; nucleotides outside the gene matches: 12. The germline gives CDR1 SNHLY, CDR2 FYNNEI. The CDR3 sequence is 15 residues long. CDR3: CASTDSTWTGGGYTF. In DNA, the CDR3 is TGTGCCAGCACGGACTCAACCTGGACAGGGGGTGGCTACACCTTC. Full variable domain (rest looked up from reference TRBV2 and TRBJ1-2): EPEVTQTPSHQVTQMGQEVILRCVPISNHLYFYWYRQILGQKVEFLVSFYNNEISEKSEIFDDQFSVERPDGSNFTLKIRSTKLEDSAMYFCASTDSTWTGGGYTFGSGTRLTVV.

CDR3 nucleotides: TGTGCCAGCAGTGAAGCAGGTCCCCCTAACTATGGCTACACCTTC. Translation gives CASSEAGPPNYGYTF. The V and J genes are TRBV25-1 and TRBJ1-2; D call uncertain. Per germline, CDR1 MGHDK and CDR2 SYGVNS. V was cut by 2 bases and J by 0 bases, with 10 bases left in between. The CDR3 extends over 15 amino acids.

V and J are TRBV6-2 or TRBV6-3 and TRBJ2-3, with a tentative D call TRBD1 (5 bases). Trimming left V 3 bases short and J 4 bases short, with 17 bases between. From germline, CDR1 is MNHEY and CDR2 SVGEGT. CDR3 length: 16 amino acids. CDR3 in amino acids: CASSYTTDHGADTQYF. CDR3 in DNA: TGTGCCAGCAGTTATACGACAGATCATGGGGCAGATACGCAGTATTTT.

The rearrangement links TRBV5-1 to TRBJ2-1; 9 bases line up with TRBD2. CDR3 length: 15 residues. From germline, CDR1 is SGHRS and CDR2 YFSETQ. V lost 5 bases, J lost 1 base, and 4 bases stayed unmatched. The CDR3 sequence: CASRSTSGSYNEQFF. The DNA for the CDR3 is TGCGCCAGCAGATCAACTAGCGGGTCCTACAATGAGCAGTTCTTC.

The CDR3 spells CASSIDGGGPYNEQFF. CDR3 DNA sequence: TGTGCCAGTAGTATAGATGGTGGCGGGCCCTACAATGAGCAGTTCTTC. The rearrangement uses TRBV19 and TRBJ2-1; TRBD2 might be the D (5 bases). This CDR3 contains 16 residues. V was pared by 0 bases and J by 2 bases, with 11 bases between. The germline CDR1 and CDR2 sequences are LNHDA and SQIVND (reference sequence).

J is TRBJ2-1 and V is TRBV4-1; 15 bases are a match to TRBD2. Germline V gives CDR1 MGHRA, CDR2 YSYEKL. V was clipped by 2 bases and J by 15 bases; unmatched bases: 11. This CDR3 comprises 16 residues. The chain's CDR3 is CASSQSLPGLAGGRFF. CDR3 bases: TGCGCCAGCAGCCAATCCTTACCGGGACTAGCGGGAGGAAGGTTCTTC.

The chain carries TRBV7-8 and TRBJ1-1; no clear D gene. The V and J ends lost 1 base and 1 base respectively, with 10 bases between them. Per germline, CDR1 SGHVS and CDR2 FQNEAQ. The CDR3 extends over 15 amino acids. In DNA, the CDR3 is TGTGCCAGCAGCTTAGGCCCCATCCCGAACACTGAAGCTTTCTTT. This codes for CASSLGPIPNTEAFF. The full variable domain, its missing parts supplied by reference TRBV7-8 and TRBJ1-1, is GAGVSQSPRYKVAKRGQDVALRCDPISGHVSLFWYQQALGQGPEFLTYFQNEAQLDKSGLPSDRFFAERPEGSVSTLKIQRTQQEDSAVYLCASSLGPIPNTEAFFGQGTRLTVV.

The rearrangement uses TRBV18 and TRBJ1-1; D is unclear. The CDR3 spans 12 residues. Germline V gene data show CDR1 as KGHSH and CDR2 as LQKENI. The V end was cut by 1 base, the J end by 5 bases, with 5 bases between. CDR3: CASSPRPTEAFF. CDR3 DNA: TGTGCCAGCTCACCACGGCCAACTGAAGCTTTCTTT.